The TCR beta chain under discussion was sequenced for a study of cytomegalovirus exposure and HLA in healthy donors. This CDR3 has 18 residues. Germline V gene data show CDR1 as LGHNA and CDR2 as YSLEER. V was cut by 1 base and J by 0 bases, with 13 bases left in between. The primer mix had 60 Vbeta and 13 Jbeta primers. Using immunoSEQ multiplex PCR, the repertoire was profiled, and TCRdb retains in-frame clones only, with some absent. Of 100,000 to 150,000 clones listed, around three quarters are singletons. J is TRBJ2-6 and V is TRBV4-3; D perhaps matches TRBD1 (6 bases). The receptor was derived from a woman in her sixties in good health and CMV-seropositive. Sequenced: PBMCs. The CDR3 region is CASSQVVPGDSGANVLTF. CDR3 DNA sequence: TGCGCCAGCAGCCAAGTGGTTCCAGGGGACTCTGGGGCCAACGTCCTGACTTTC.